These 32 T cell receptor beta chains were all obtained from the same sample, sequenced in a study of CD8 T cells in Susac syndrome. The authors reverse transcribed about 0.5 to 1 ug RNA with random hexamers. Each CDR3 protein gets one entry after TCRdb re-called the immunoSEQ multiplex PCR reads with MiXCR. The table lists about 200,000 distinct CDR3 sequences, 95% of them singletons. The sequenced sample was CD4+ T cells from PBMCs. These receptors were obtained from a human donor with multiple sclerosis.

The V gene is TRBV19, the J gene TRBJ1-1; tentatively, D is TRBD1 (5 bases). This CDR3 region has 13 residues. Germline CDR1 LNHDA, CDR2 SQIVND (reference sequence). V was pared by 9 bases and J by 0 bases, with 11 bases between. The CDR3 sequence is CASSDTLNTEAFF. CDR3 coding DNA: TGTGCCAGCTCGGACACCTTGAACACTGAAGCTTTCTTT.

The chain couples TRBV7-6 to TRBJ2-7, with 11 positions matching TRBD2. This CDR3 spans 15 amino acids. CDR1 and CDR2 from the germline V gene are SGHVS and FNYEAQ. Losses at the gene ends were 6 bases for V and 0 bases for J; bases not matched to a gene: 4. CDR3 in DNA: TGTGCCAGCAGTTCCACTAGCGGGGGCTCCTACGAGCAGTACGTC. This translates into CASSSTSGGSYEQYV.

The V gene is TRBV7-2, the J gene TRBJ2-1; D gene uncertain. Germline loops: CDR1 SGHTA, CDR2 FQGNSA. Trimming pared 7 bases from V and 7 bases from J, leaving 17 bases between. The CDR3 extends over 14 amino acids. CDR3 in amino acids: CASTPRRDGNEQFF. DNA for the CDR3: TGTGCCAGCACCCCCAGACGCGACGGGAATGAGCAGTTCTTC.

The rearrangement joins TRBV4-2 to TRBJ1-4; maybe TRBD1 (6 bases). Germline V gene sequence: CDR1 LGHNA, CDR2 YNFKEQ. This CDR3 is built from 17 residues. Trimming left V 1 base short and J 7 bases short, with 19 bases between. CDR3 sequence: CASSQGPQQGRSEKLFF. CDR3 nucleotides: TGTGCCAGCAGCCAAGGCCCCCAACAGGGTAGAAGTGAAAAACTGTTTTTT.

This chain connects TRBV18 to TRBJ2-7; D is uncertain. Germline loops: CDR1 KGHSH, CDR2 LQKENI. Between the trimmed V and J ends, which lost 5 bases and 5 bases, there was a span of 13 bases. This CDR3 region has 13 residues. CDR3 DNA: TGTGCCAGCTCAGGTCTGGACGGAGACGAGCAGTACTTC. Protein: CASSGLDGDEQYF.

The V gene is TRBV9, the J gene TRBJ2-5; 8 bases match TRBD2. CDR3 length: 14 residues. V was clipped by 4 bases and J by 2 bases; unmatched bases: 4. CDR1 is SGDLS, CDR2 YYNGEE, per germline. CDR3 bases: TGTGCCAGCAGCAGCTTAGCGGGGCAAGAGACCCAGTACTTC. Translating gives CASSSLAGQETQYF.

The genes are TRBV2 and TRBJ1-2; 7 bases agree with TRBD1. In germline, CDR1 is SNHLY, CDR2 FYNNEI. V dropped 6 bases and J dropped 8; count of bases not matched to a gene: 9. CDR3 size: 13 residues. Here the CDR3 DNA reads TGTGCCAGCAGGTTTGGACAGGTAGAAGGCTACACCTTC. This encodes CASRFGQVEGYTF.

The chain recombines TRBV7-9 with TRBJ1-2; D unresolved. The CDR3 length is 12 residues. Germline assignment: CDR1 SEHNR and CDR2 FQNEAQ (reference sequence). The ends were cut back, 3 bases at V and 8 bases at J, with 10 bases in the middle. CDR3 sequence: CASSLHGWGYTF. The CDR3 DNA reads TGTGCCAGCAGCTTGCACGGATGGGGCTACACCTTC.

The V and J genes are TRBV20-1 and TRBJ2-7; weak D call: TRBD1 (6 bases). The CDR3 loop spans 12 amino acids. Germline V gene lookup returns CDR1 DFQATT and CDR2 SNEGSKA (reference sequence). The V end was cut by 1 base, the J end by 5 bases, with 9 bases between. The CDR3, as DNA: TGCAGTGCTAGAGCTTACAGGGACGAGCAGTACTTC. This gives the protein CSARAYRDEQYF.

The gene calls are TRBV29-1 and TRBJ2-1, with no clear D. This CDR3 is built from 14 residues. CDR1 is SQVTM, CDR2 ANQGSEA, per germline. Trimming shortened V by 7 bases and J by 5 bases, and 18 bases separated the two germline ends. This CDR3 reads CSDPTPKDHNEQFF. The CDR3 DNA follows: TGCAGCGACCCGACCCCCAAAGACCACAATGAGCAGTTCTTC.

The gene calls are TRBV3-1 and TRBJ2-5, with 9 bases identical to TRBD1. The V and J ends lost 4 bases and 5 bases, in that order; junction bases with no gene match: 5. Germline V gene sequence: CDR1 LGHDT, CDR2 YNNKEL (reference sequence). The CDR3 is 14 residues long. CDR3 DNA: TGTGCCAGCAGCCGGACAGGGGCCCCGGAGACCCAGTACTTC. It yields the protein CASSRTGAPETQYF.

V and J are TRBV20-1 and TRBJ2-3; TRBD1 might be the D (6 bases). Germline values: CDR1 DFQATT, CDR2 SNEGSKA (reference sequence). The V and J ends lost 5 bases and 0 bases respectively, with 12 bases between them. CDR3 size: 14 residues. The CDR3 DNA is TGCAGTGCTGTTACAGGGCTGAGCACAGATACGCAGTATTTT. This translates into CSAVTGLSTDTQYF.

The chain combines TRBV7-2 with TRBJ2-1; 9 bases fit TRBD1. The CDR3 is made up of 16 amino acids. V was clipped by 1 base and J by 9 bases; unmatched bases: 10. Germline V CDR1 and CDR2: SGHTA, FQGNSA. The DNA for the CDR3 is TGTGCCAGCAGCTTAGATGGACAGGGGCTAGAGCTTGAGCAGTTCTTC. Translation: CASSLDGQGLELEQFF.

The chain employs TRBV6-5 and TRBJ1-1; maybe TRBD1 (5 bases). CDR3 length equals 11 residues. Looked up from germline, CDR1 is MNHEY and CDR2 is SVGAGI. V lost 7 bases to trimming and J lost 11 bases, with 14 bases between them. The CDR3 bases are TGTGCCAGCACCTGGGGGGGGAATGCTTTCTTT. Encoded protein: CASTWGGNAFF.

This clonotype was seen a few times. The J gene is TRBJ1-6, the V gene TRBV7-3; D uncertain. CDR3 length: 13 amino acids. V lost 5 bases and J lost 17, with 19 bases in between. Germline-derived CDR1 and CDR2 are SGHTA and FQGTGA. This CDR3 is CASSQPRSGPIHF. The CDR3 region has the DNA TGTGCCAGCAGCCAACCGAGGAGCGGGCCCATCCACTTT.

The V call is TRBV6-5, the J call TRBJ2-7; TRBD1 is a possible D gene (6 bases). Per the germline V gene, CDR1 is MNHEY and CDR2 is SVGAGI. The V end was cut by 6 bases, the J end by 6 bases, with 15 bases between. The CDR3 runs to 13 residues. CDR3 residues: CASSSQGGSEQYF. CDR3 bases: TGTGCCAGCAGCTCTCAAGGGGGTAGCGAGCAGTACTTC.

The chain combines TRBV15 with TRBJ2-5; D is ambiguous. Germline CDR1 reads LNHNV; CDR2 reads YYDKDF (reference sequence). Trimming removed 0 bases at V and 5 bases at J, with 10 bases between. CDR3 length: 14 residues. CDR3 in DNA: TGTGCCACCAGCAGAGATCTGAATCCGGAGACCCAGTACTTC. This translates into CATSRDLNPETQYF.

In this sample, this clonotype turned up once. V gene TRBV9 combines with J gene TRBJ2-3; D may match TRBD1 or TRBD2 (5 bases each). Germline V lookup: CDR1 SGDLS, CDR2 YYNGEE. V was cut by 3 bases and J by 0 bases, with 14 bases left in between. The CDR3 contains 16 residues. CDR3 in amino acids: CASSARPGPSTDTQYF. The CDR3 coding sequence is TGTGCCAGCAGCGCCCGTCCGGGGCCTAGCACAGATACGCAGTATTTT.

This chain links TRBV14 with TRBJ2-7, with 8 bases matching TRBD1. This CDR3 has 14 amino acids. The trim removed 7 bases at V and 3 bases at J, leaving 8 bases unmatched. In germline, CDR1 is SGHDN, CDR2 FVKESK. The CDR3 bases are TGTGCCAGCATGAGAGGACAGGGCCGCTACGAGCAGTACTTC. This sequence encodes CASMRGQGRYEQYF.

V is TRBV29-1 and J is TRBJ1-1; D perhaps matches TRBD1 (6 bases). This CDR3 spans 13 amino acids. Germline V gene data show CDR1 as SQVTM and CDR2 as ANQGSEA. V gave up 5 bases and J gave up 0 bases, with 10 bases separating them. The CDR3 protein is CSVQGRMNTEAFF. In DNA, the CDR3 is TGCAGCGTTCAGGGGCGCATGAACACTGAAGCTTTCTTT.

This chain uses TRBV20-1 with TRBJ2-1; possibly TRBD1 or TRBD2 for D (5 bases each). The CDR3 covers 15 residues. Trimming shortened V by 0 bases and J by 4 bases, and 13 bases separated the two germline ends. Germline V gives CDR1 DFQATT, CDR2 SNEGSKA (reference sequence). CDR3: CSARDRDGSYNEQFF. CDR3 coding DNA: TGCAGTGCTAGAGATCGGGACGGATCTTACAATGAGCAGTTCTTC.

This clonotype is a singleton in its sample. The chain is built from TRBV20-1 and TRBJ2-1; 10 positions agree with TRBD2. Trimming cost V 4 bases and J 8 bases; bases outside gene matches: 8. This CDR3 contains 14 residues. CDR1 and CDR2 (germline): DFQATT, SNEGSKA (reference sequence). As DNA, the CDR3 is TGCAGTGCTATCCAGAGCGGGGGGGCCGATGAGCAGTTCTTC. Translating it yields CSAIQSGGADEQFF.

V gene TRBV7-2 combines with J gene TRBJ1-6; D is perhaps TRBD1 (5 bases). V was pared by 1 base and J by 10 bases, with 14 bases between. The CDR3 extends over 15 amino acids. Germline loops: CDR1 SGHTA, CDR2 FQGNSA. The chain's CDR3 is CASSLVWQGGSPLHF. DNA of the CDR3: TGTGCCAGCAGCTTAGTGTGGCAGGGCGGATCACCCCTCCACTTT. The entire variable domain, with the rest obtained from reference TRBV7-2 and TRBJ1-6, is as follows: GAGVSQSPSNKVTEKGKDVELRCDPISGHTALYWYRQSLGQGLEFLIYFQGNSAPDKSGLPSDRFSAERTGGSVSTLTIQRTQQEDSAVYLCASSLVWQGGSPLHFGNGTRLTVT.

This clonotype occurred once. V usage is TRBV30 and J usage is TRBJ1-2; TRBD1 might be the D (6 bases). CDR3 size: 13 residues. V lost 3 bases to trimming and J lost 4 bases, with 12 bases between them. Germline values: CDR1 GTSNPN, CDR2 SVGIG (reference sequence). In DNA, the CDR3 is TGTGCCTGGAGCGCAACAGGGCCCTATGGCTACACCTTC. Translated, it gives CAWSATGPYGYTF.

This chain links TRBV19 with TRBJ1-2; the D is unclear. Germline CDR1 reads LNHDA; CDR2 reads SQIVND (reference sequence). CDR3 length: 14 amino acids. The germline V and J ends were trimmed by 3 bases and 3 bases, with 11 bases remaining between them. The CDR3: CASSMMGGDYGYTF. In nucleotides, the CDR3 is TGTGCCAGTAGTATGATGGGCGGAGACTATGGCTACACCTTC.

The V call is TRBV30, the J call TRBJ2-1; no firm D call. Germline CDR1 GTSNPN, CDR2 SVGIG (reference sequence). Trimming shortened V by 2 bases and J by 10 bases, and 12 bases separated the two germline ends. The CDR3 consists of 12 residues. CDR3 DNA sequence: TGTGCCTGGAGTTACTCAGGACCCGAGCAGTTCTTC. This translates into CAWSYSGPEQFF.

This sequence joins TRBV10-3 and TRBJ2-5; TRBD2 agrees at 10 bases. Germline V gives CDR1 ENHRY, CDR2 SYGVKD. This CDR3 region has 16 residues. The trim removed 4 bases at V and 5 bases at J, leaving 10 bases unmatched. Written as DNA, the CDR3 is TGTGCCATCAGTGCGGCTAGCGGGGGCACAGGGGAGACCCAGTACTTC. Encoded protein: CAISAASGGTGETQYF.

This chain connects TRBV6-6 to TRBJ2-1; 7 positions agree with TRBD2. CDR3 length: 14 amino acids. V lost 5 bases to trimming and J lost 11 bases; unmatched junction nucleotides: 12. Germline V CDR1 and CDR2: MNHNY, SVGAGI (reference sequence). The CDR3 region has the DNA TGTGCCAGCAGTACCACTAGCGCCGGGAGGAAGCAGTTCTTC. This encodes CASSTTSAGRKQFF.

The chain employs TRBV20-1 and TRBJ1-1, with D hard to call. CDR1 is DFQATT and CDR2 is SNEGSKA in the germline V gene (reference sequence). Trimming left V 0 bases short and J 4 bases short, with 3 bases between. CDR3 size: 11 residues. CDR3 nucleotide sequence: TGCAGTGCTAGAGATCTCACTGAAGCTTTCTTT. Encoded protein: CSARDLTEAFF.

The chain couples TRBV27 to TRBJ2-4; unclear D gene. This CDR3 is built from 14 residues. Per germline, CDR1 MNHEY and CDR2 SMNVEV (reference sequence). Trimming removed 1 base at V and 9 bases at J, with 13 bases between. The CDR3 DNA is TGTGCCAGCAGTTTATTCGGTAGCTCGAGCATTCAGTACTTC. It encodes CASSLFGSSSIQYF.

This chain joins TRBV7-9 and TRBJ1-1; the D is unclear. Germline values: CDR1 SEHNR, CDR2 FQNEAQ (reference sequence). Trimming took off 8 bases at V and 1 base at J, with 14 bases between the two ends. The length of the CDR3 is 14 residues. CDR3 nucleotide sequence: TGTGCCAGCCTTAGGACCGCCGGGAACACTGAAGCTTTCTTT. Its translation: CASLRTAGNTEAFF.

The CDR3 sequence is CSVDKDGNTEAFF. In DNA form, the CDR3 reads TGCAGCGTTGACAAGGACGGGAACACTGAAGCTTTCTTT. The gene calls are TRBV29-1 and TRBJ1-1; D gene uncertain. V lost 3 bases and J lost 1, with 9 bases in between. The CDR3 is 13 residues long. Germline V gene lookup returns CDR1 SQVTM and CDR2 ANQGSEA.